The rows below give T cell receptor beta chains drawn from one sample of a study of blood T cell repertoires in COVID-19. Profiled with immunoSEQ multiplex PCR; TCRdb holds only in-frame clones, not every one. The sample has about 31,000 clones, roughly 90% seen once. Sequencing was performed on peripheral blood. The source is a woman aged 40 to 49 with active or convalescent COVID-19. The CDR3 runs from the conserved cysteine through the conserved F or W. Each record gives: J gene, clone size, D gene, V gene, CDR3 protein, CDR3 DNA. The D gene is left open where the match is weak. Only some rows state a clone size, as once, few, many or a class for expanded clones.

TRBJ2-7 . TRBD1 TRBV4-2 CASSQSTTGGAYYEQYF TGTGCCAGCAGCCAATCGACAACAGGGGGCGCGTACTACGAGCAGTACTTC
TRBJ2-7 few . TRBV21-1 CASSKGPRTYEQYF TGTGCCAGCAGCAAAGGCCCCAGGACCTACGAGCAGTACTTC
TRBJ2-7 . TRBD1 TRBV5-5 CASSRRGPGDEQYF TGTGCCAGCAGCCGCAGGGGGCCGGGAGACGAGCAGTACTTC
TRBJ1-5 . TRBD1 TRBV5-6 CASSFGGTAGGWGGQPQHF TGTGCCAGCAGCTTCGGCGGCACGGCAGGGGGCTGGGGGGGTCAGCCCCAGCATTTT
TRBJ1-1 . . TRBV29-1 CSVARAGSNTEAFF TGCAGCGTTGCTAGGGCAGGGTCGAACACTGAAGCTTTCTTT
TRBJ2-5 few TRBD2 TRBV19 CASSIGLAGVYQETQYF TGTGCCAGTAGTATCGGACTAGCGGGGGTGTACCAAGAGACCCAGTACTTC
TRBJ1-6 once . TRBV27 CASSLGSIEYSPLHF TGTGCCAGCAGTTTAGGTAGCATAGAGTATTCACCCCTCCACTTT
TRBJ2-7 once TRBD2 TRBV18 CASSSTTSGVYSYEQYF TGTGCCAGCTCATCCACGACTAGCGGGGTCTACTCCTACGAGCAGTACTTC
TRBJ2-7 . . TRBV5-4 CASSPLGGGDEQYF TGTGCCAGCAGCCCCCTGGGGGGGGGCGACGAGCAGTACTTC
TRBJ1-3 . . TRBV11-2 CASSLARGTGNTIYF TGTGCCAGCAGCTTAGCTCGGGGTACTGGAAACACCATATATTTT
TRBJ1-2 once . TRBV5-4 CASSWGGTLENGYTF TGTGCCAGCAGCTGGGGGGGGACTCTCGAGAACGGCTACACCTTC
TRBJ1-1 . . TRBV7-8 CASSPRANAEAFF TGTGCCAGCAGCCCCAGGGCCAACGCTGAAGCTTTCTTT
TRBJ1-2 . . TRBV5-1 CASSLSRVDLNYGYTF TGCGCCAGCAGCTTGTCCAGGGTAGACCTCAACTATGGCTACACCTTC
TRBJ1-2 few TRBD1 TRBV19 CASRPGTGGSGYGYTF TGTGCCAGTCGTCCCGGGACAGGGGGCAGCGGCTATGGCTACACCTTC
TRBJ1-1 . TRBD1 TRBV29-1 CSVATTGAATEAFF TGCAGCGTCGCTACTACAGGGGCGGCCACTGAAGCTTTCTTT
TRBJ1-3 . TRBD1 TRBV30 CAWTLDRGDTIYF TGTGCCTGGACCTTGGACAGGGGTGACACCATATATTTT
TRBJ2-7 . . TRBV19 CASSIDSSYEQYF TGTGCCAGTAGTATAGATTCGAGCTACGAGCAGTACTTC
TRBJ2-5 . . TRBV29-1 CSVGFRQIIQETQYF TGCAGCGTTGGTTTCAGACAGATAATCCAAGAGACCCAGTACTTC
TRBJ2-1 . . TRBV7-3 CASSPYRVEGDEQFF TGTGCCAGCAGCCCCTACCGGGTGGAGGGCGATGAGCAGTTCTTC